This paragraph covers one T cell receptor beta chain sequence. These data are taken from a study of blood T cell repertoires in COVID-19. Study-level information: The United States, Italy and Spain supplied acute and convalescent COVID-19 samples. PBMCs, B-cell-depleted T cells, or T cells were the source of the cDNA or gDNA that made up the material.

Germline loops: CDR1 SNHLY, CDR2 FYNNEI. This CDR3 has 15 residues. The V and J ends lost 6 bases and 0 bases, in that order; junction bases with no gene match: 8. Participant-given clinical history determined each cohort assignment. Assay used: immunoSEQ multiplex PCR; TCRdb lists only in-frame clones, some missing. The sample consists of roughly 250,000 clones, approximately 88% of them appearing once. The source is a woman between 40 and 55 years old with acute COVID-19. Sequenced material: PBMCs or T cells enriched from blood (not recorded which). This chain links TRBV2 with TRBJ2-7; TRBD2 aligns across 7 bases. The CDR3: CASRVPAGFSYEQYF. CDR3 bases: TGTGCCAGCAGGGTCCCAGCGGGGTTCTCCTACGAGCAGTACTTC.